The sequence of this T cell receptor (beta chain) was determined in a study of regulatory T cells in long-lasting Graves disease listed by TCRdb under 2021. Regarding the study in general: Persistent Graves' disease was defined as persistently positive TSH receptor autoantibodies together with antithyroid drug treatment for over 5 years. This study used TCR sequencing and RNA sequencing of peripheral blood to compare persistent Graves' disease patients against newly diagnosed Graves' disease patients. The study was conducted in China and was registered as a clinical trial. A total of roughly 35 samples underwent TCR sequencing: approximately 13 from persistent and about 20 from newly diagnosed Graves' disease patients. Persistent Graves' disease patients in the clinical cohort had taken antithyroid drugs for around 11 years on average. Study-level results and caveats: As a limitation, the authors acknowledged that the small sample size may reduce accuracy. Sequencing and analysis were limited to the TCR beta chain. Patients with persistent disease shared more public clonotypes (about 3,000) than newly diagnosed patients did (around 930). Persistent disease showed preferential use of TRBV28, TRBJ1-2 and TRBJ2-5, whereas newly diagnosed disease favored TRBV20-1 and TRBJ2-1. Persistent Graves' disease patients showed lower TCR Shannon entropy and fewer highly expanded clones than newly diagnosed patients, suggesting clonal expansion. Because the primary lesion, thyroid tissue, could not be accessed, the study looked at peripheral blood alone.

A remark on this clonotype: The antigen it recognizes is unknown. Base qualities were left out, and no much larger clone turns up one base away.

The CDR3 measures 15 amino acids from cysteine to phenylalanine. CDR3 DNA only is kept here, 45 bases in frame from base 1. The germline V end is reduced by 6 bases and the J end by 3 bases; junction bases left unmatched: 10. Per the germline V gene (reference sequence), DFQATT is the CDR1 and SNEGSKA is the CDR2. Reading the label with the study, this specimen's time point is: persistent/refractory GD, antithyroid drugs over 5 years with positive TRAb. RNA was extracted from PBMCs in TRIzol for both TCR sequencing and RNA sequencing. Graves' disease was diagnosed according to American Thyroid Association guidelines. Patients for the study were recruited at an endocrinology department in Xi'an, China. From each patient, 7.5 to 9.5 milliliters of peripheral blood was collected into an EDTA anticoagulant tube. Ficoll Paque Plus density gradient separation was used to isolate PBMCs, and no additional T cell sorting was done. An Agilent 2100 Bioanalyzer and agarose gel were used to check RNA quality, and a NanoDrop 2000 was used to measure RNA concentration.

The library was produced with multiplex PCR. The sample was run on an Illumina HiSeq 4000. To build TCR beta libraries, CDR3 regions were amplified by Arm-PCR using iRepertoire HTBI primers. Before sequencing, the PCR products went through gel purification. Under the source paper's analysis protocol: Gene usage analysis of CDR3 amino acid clonotypes relied on the roughly 60 TRBV and 14 TRBJ segments identified across samples. COPE and FqMerger were used to merge filtered high-quality paired reads into contigs. Contigs were aligned with BLAST to IMGT TRBV, TRBD and TRBJ reference genes, and CDR3 was defined per IMGT. Any clonotype with a frequency above 0.1% was counted as a highly expanded clone. Repertoire diversity was measured by Shannon entropy, and V-J evenness by the Gini coefficient. Clonotypes shared by more than one individual were considered public. Starting from the raw public reads, TCRdb applied fastp trimming at Q25, assembled clones with MiXCR and retained in-frame beta chains. Rows are combined by CDR3 protein, so each entry shows the most common genes and DNA. TCRdb's processing, not the authors', yielded these V and J calls. The sample yields some 330,000 distinct CDR3 sequences; less than 30% were counted once. 25% to 30% of the sample is held by the ten biggest clonotypes.

Here the chain combines TRBV20-1 and TRBJ1-1; TRBD1 agrees with 10 junctional bases. The clonotype originates from a middle-aged woman with Graves disease. Donor details come from another sample of the same person, matched by shared clones. The material was peripheral blood mononuclear cells (PBMCs), obtained when the disease was refractory, from a patient treated with antithyroid drugs. The nucleotides are TGCAGTGCGACCGGGGAGGGACAGGGGTACACTGAAGCTTTCTTT. Its protein reads: CSATGEGQGYTEAFF.